This T cell receptor beta chain was identified in a study of T cell responses to AZD1222 COVID-19 vaccine (dated by TCRdb to 2020 to 2023). Regarding the study in general: AZD1222 recipients given second doses at about 4 weeks or at about 12 weeks were pooled, since spike-specific TCR depth and breadth were not found to differ between the two schedules. A total of over 230 trial participants underwent TCR sequencing, of whom 207 had received two doses of AZD1222 and roughly 26 had received two doses of the MenACWY control vaccine. Trial participants were enrolled into age subgroups of 18-55, 56-69 and 70-plus years, which contained roughly 140, 27 and 60 TCR-sequenced participants, respectively.

The trim is 8 bases for V and 2 bases for J, with a gap of 12 bases between the germline ends. Taken from the germline V gene, the CDR1 and CDR2 loops are MNHEY and SVGAGI. From its cysteine to its phenylalanine, the CDR3 spans 13 amino acids. The CDR3 DNA has 39 bases and is translated from base 1. To note about this clone: This receptor's antigen is unknown. Base qualities are not at hand, and no much larger clone is one base apart.

The time point label here, explained by the study, means: baseline before first vaccination. The vaccinee samples were drawn from two UK trials, COV001 and COV002, one of which was a single-blind randomized controlled phase 2/3 trial testing AZD1222 (ChAdOx1 nCoV-19) in healthy adults. For TCRbeta chain sequencing, PBMC samples from trial participants were taken at day 0 and at day 28 after the second dose. Study-wide findings and limitations: In the small 56-69-year group, the increase in depth fell short of significance, most likely because of low power. Participants were mostly white British, with more females than males. The authors suggested clonal diversity may have been underestimated. Nearly half of unique spike-specific TCRs reportedly recognized epitopes outside regions mutated in the B.1.351 and B.1.1.7 variants. Because no day 14 peak-response samples were available, repertoires were characterized only after the peak T cell response. Conclusions about previously exposed vaccinees are limited because only a handful of AZD1222 recipients were SARS-CoV-2 seropositive at baseline. A significant rise in spike-specific TCR breadth and depth was observed after two AZD1222 doses relative to day 0 and relative to MenACWY recipients. Vaccine-associated CD4 TCRs spanned the whole spike protein, with dominant responses in regions 160-218 and 743-854.

The CDR3 regions of human TCRbeta chains were analyzed by immunosequencing. Per the source publication's procedure: Repertoire TCRs were matched against a reference library of SARS-CoV-2-specific TCRs generated with the MIRA antigen-specificity platform. Breadth was defined as the fraction of unique TCRs that were SARS-CoV-2-associated, and depth was defined as the fraction of total T cells that were SARS-CoV-2-associated. Each spike-specific TCR was assigned to its reactive spike region and to a CD4 or CD8 class using the MIRA data. Log10-transformed breadth and depth values were compared by one-way ANOVA with Sidak's multiple comparisons tests. TCRdb took this table from immuneACCESS and kept in-frame rearrangements with V and J called. Such tables lack part of the clones; where checked against another copy, unresolved V genes explain under half of the gap, and the rest is unexplained. That table supplies the V and J calls and clone size; D and trimming were determined from the DNA. The sample contains about 130,000 clones, around 89% of them found a single time. The ten top clones hold 3.5% to 5% of the sample.

The source of this sequence is an adult in good health. The sample here was peripheral blood, taken on day 0 of AZD1222 vaccination. The chain is assembled from TRBV6-5 and TRBJ1-1; the D gene assignment is ambiguous. The CDR3 reads as follows: CASWFEINTEAFF. In nucleotides, the sequence is TGTGCCAGCTGGTTTGAGATAAACACTGAAGCTTTCTTT.